This T cell receptor (beta chain) was retrieved from a study of T-cell memory formation after mild COVID-19. Across the study: Clusters of TCRs were largely donor specific.

A 5'RACE reaction primed in the constant segment made cDNA libraries of TCR alpha and TCR beta, and these carried sample barcodes and UMIs. TCRdb independently ran MiXCR on the 5' RACE reads; one entry per CDR3 protein. The sample holds nearly 350,000 distinct CDR3 sequences, over 10% seen once. Regarding the study as a whole: Later expanders leaned CD4+, whereas clones that contracted between day 15 and 85 were balanced CD4/CD8. Cross-reactive memory apparently joined, as some responding clones appeared in pre-infection memory.

The CDR3 is made up of 14 amino acids. Germline V lookup: CDR1 SGHTA, CDR2 FQGTGA. On this clonotype itself: The antigen remains undetermined. At one end, the junction sequence differs from germline, possibly due to a read error.

This TCR derives from a man aged 18-30 years who had mild COVID-19 (a few samples of this study predate the infection). Cell type and time point are not known. V is TRBV7-3 and J is TRBJ2-1; D remains unclear. Sequences were obtained from PBMCs or a T cell subset sorted from them (not recorded which). As DNA, the CDR3 is TGTGCCTGCAGCTTATCGGATATTGGGAATGAGCAGTTCTTC. Translation gives CACSLSDIGNEQFF. Variable domain in full (rest from reference TRBV7-3 and TRBJ2-1): GAGVSQTPSNKVTEKGKYVELRCDPISGHTALYWYRQSLGQGPEFLIYFQGTGAADDSGLPNDRFFAVRPEGSVSTLKIQRTERGDSAVYLCACSLSDIGNEQFFGPGTRLTVL.